Below are 22 T cell receptor beta chains sequenced from a single sample in a study of CD8+ T cells in alopecia areata. RNA, once extracted, was reverse transcribed into cDNA for use as the sequencing template. TCRdb's copy holds only in-frame clones and misses some; the assay was immunoSEQ multiplex PCR. This table holds about 200,000 clones, about 50% found once. Treatment of the sample: oral pan-JAK inhibitor, 5-10 mg twice daily. Sequences were derived from CD4+ T cells sorted from blood, sampled at week 4, from a patient treated with tofacitinib. These receptors came from a human donor with alopecia areata.

V gene TRBV30 combines with J gene TRBJ1-2; D is unresolved. The CDR3 is 11 residues long. V was cut by 0 bases and J by 8 bases, with 7 bases left in between. Germline V CDR1 and CDR2: GTSNPN, SVGIG (reference sequence). CDR3 DNA sequence: TGTGCCTGGAGTGTCGACAAAGGCTACACCTTC. It codes for CAWSVDKGYTF.

This clone has more than one count but fewer than ten. The chain combines TRBV11-2 with TRBJ1-3, with no clear D. The CDR3 loop spans 12 amino acids. Trimming shortened V by 9 bases and J by 4 bases, and 10 bases separated the two germline ends. The germline V gene encodes CDR1 SGHAT and CDR2 FQNNGV. CDR3 loop: CASQTDGNTIYF. CDR3 bases: TGTGCCAGTCAGACCGACGGAAACACCATATATTTT.

This sequence joins TRBV30 and TRBJ1-6, with 9 bases aligning to TRBD1. CDR1 is GTSNPN and CDR2 is SVGIG in the germline V gene (reference sequence). Germline trimming cut 4 bases from V and 9 bases from J; bases unmatched to any gene: 4. This CDR3 region has 13 residues. As DNA, the CDR3 is TGTGCCTGGACTGGACAGGGGTCTTCACCCCTCCACTTT. It is translated as CAWTGQGSSPLHF.

The chain employs TRBV10-3 and TRBJ1-2; the D gene is possibly TRBD1 (5 bases). Germline values: CDR1 ENHRY, CDR2 SYGVKD. This CDR3 contains 14 residues. The V and J ends lost 0 bases and 4 bases respectively, with 9 bases between them. The DNA of the CDR3 is TGTGCCATCAGTGAGTCTGGGGGTTCCTATGGCTACACCTTC. Residues: CAISESGGSYGYTF.

This clone was detected only a few times. The chain has TRBV4-3 and TRBJ2-1; 7 bases align to TRBD1. Germline V CDR1 and CDR2: LGHNA, YSLEER. Trimming cost V 1 base and J 5 bases; bases outside gene matches: 11. CDR3 size: 17 residues. This chain's CDR3 is CASSQGPQGVVNNEQFF. CDR3 in DNA: TGCGCCAGCAGCCAAGGACCTCAGGGGGTAGTTAACAATGAGCAGTTCTTC.

This clone occurred a few times. The genes are TRBV7-2 and TRBJ1-5; D call uncertain. This CDR3 has 14 residues. Germline lookup yields CDR1 SGHTA and CDR2 FQGNSA. Trimming cost V 6 bases and J 0 bases, with 9 bases left between them. CDR3 amino acids: CASSLQHSNQPQHF. DNA for the CDR3: TGTGCCAGCAGTTTACAGCATAGCAATCAGCCCCAGCATTTT.

This chain joins TRBV10-3 and TRBJ2-7, with TRBD1 matching 7 bases. Germline loops: CDR1 ENHRY, CDR2 SYGVKD. The CDR3 is 14 amino acids. Trimming cost V 6 bases and J 2 bases; bases outside gene matches: 7. The CDR3 is CAIRTDRRPYEQYF. CDR3 sequence (DNA): TGTGCCATCAGGACGGACAGGAGACCCTACGAGCAGTACTTC.

The chain is built from TRBV30 and TRBJ1-6, with no clear D. V gave up 0 bases and J gave up 7 bases, with 13 bases separating them. This CDR3 is built from 15 residues. Germline assignment: CDR1 GTSNPN and CDR2 SVGIG (reference sequence). CDR3: CAWSVQRVGNSPLHF. The CDR3 DNA follows: TGTGCCTGGAGTGTACAGAGGGTCGGAAATTCACCCCTCCACTTT.

The chain carries TRBV13 and TRBJ2-4; no reliable D call. Trimming shortened V by 3 bases and J by 0 bases, and 15 bases separated the two germline ends. This CDR3 comprises 17 residues. Germline V gives CDR1 PRHDT, CDR2 FYEKMQ (reference sequence). CDR3 in amino acids: CASSFTQLGLAKNIQYF. The CDR3 nucleotides are TGTGCCAGCAGCTTTACCCAATTAGGGCTAGCCAAAAACATTCAGTACTTC.

The chain carries TRBV7-2 and TRBJ2-5; no definite D call. V was shortened by 2 bases and J by 2 bases, with 12 bases between the two germline ends. The CDR3 loop spans 15 amino acids. Germline CDR1 and CDR2: SGHTA and FQGNSA. This chain's CDR3 is CASSLQLRQQETQYF. The CDR3 DNA is TGTGCCAGCAGCTTACAGCTCAGGCAGCAAGAGACCCAGTACTTC.

J is TRBJ1-5 and V is TRBV6-6, with TRBD1 matching 9 bases. The V segment lost 2 bases and the J segment 6 bases; nucleotides outside the gene matches: 5. This CDR3 comprises 15 residues. Per the germline V gene, CDR1 is MNHNY and CDR2 is SVGAGI (reference sequence). DNA of the CDR3: TGTGCCAGCAGTTACCGGGACAGGGTGAGTCAGCCCCAGCATTTT. It is translated as CASSYRDRVSQPQHF.

The chain carries TRBV29-1 and TRBJ2-1, with D perhaps TRBD1 (5 bases). This CDR3 is built from 12 residues. Trimming removed 5 bases from V and 10 bases from J, with 15 bases in between. The germline V gene has CDR1 SQVTM and CDR2 ANQGSEA. This CDR3 reads CSVPIRGREQFF. The CDR3 nucleotides read TGCAGCGTTCCTATAAGGGGCCGCGAGCAGTTCTTC.

The genes are TRBV5-1 and TRBJ2-1; no firm D call. V was pared by 1 base and J by 9 bases, with 20 bases between. Per germline, CDR1 SGHRS and CDR2 YFSETQ. This CDR3 has 16 amino acids. CDR3 bases: TGCGCCAGCAGCTTGCGCGGCCAGGTCGTAGATGGTGAGCAGTTCTTC. It specifies CASSLRGQVVDGEQFF.

The V and J genes are TRBV25-1 and TRBJ1-3; D is ambiguous. This CDR3 region has 16 residues. Trimming took 1 base from V and 0 from J, leaving 10 bases between them. CDR1 is MGHDK, CDR2 SYGVNS, per germline. Here the CDR3 reads CASSESLVLSGNTIYF. CDR3 coding DNA: TGTGCCAGCAGTGAATCGTTAGTCCTCTCTGGAAACACCATATATTTT.

This clone has only one observation. V usage is TRBV2 and J usage is TRBJ2-7; 11 nucleotides line up with TRBD2. Per the germline V gene, CDR1 is SNHLY and CDR2 is FYNNEI. The CDR3 is 15 amino acids. The junction had 7 bases not matched to a gene; V was cut back by 5 bases and J by 4 bases. The CDR3 protein is CASSTSGSVSYEQYF. The CDR3 coding sequence is TGTGCCAGCAGTACTAGCGGGAGTGTTTCGTACGAGCAGTACTTC.

This clone has only a few counts. At one boundary the junction diverges from the germline segment, which might be a read error. The chain combines TRBV5-1 with TRBJ2-7; D is perhaps TRBD1 or TRBD2 (6 bases each). CDR1 SGHRS and CDR2 YFSETQ come from the germline V gene. CDR3 length: 13 amino acids. The CDR3 region is CASSLALGGPVNF. In nucleotides, the CDR3 is TGCGCCAGCAGCTTGGCCTTAGGGGGGCCCGTGAACTTC. The complete variable domain, with remaining parts taken from reference TRBV5-1 and TRBJ2-7, reads KAGVTQTPRYLIKTRGQQVTLSCSPISGHRSVSWYQQTPGQGLQFLFEYFSETQRNKGNFPGRFSGRQFSNSRSEMNVSTLELGDSALYLCASSLALGGPVNFGPGTRLTVT.

This chain joins TRBV9 and TRBJ2-2; 11 nucleotides match TRBD1. The germline gives CDR1 SGDLS, CDR2 YYNGEE. V dropped 4 bases and J dropped 6; count of bases not matched to a gene: 5. The CDR3 sequence is 15 residues long. CDR3 sequence: CASSPGQGAAGELFF. The CDR3 bases are TGTGCCAGCAGCCCCGGACAGGGGGCCGCCGGGGAGCTGTTTTTT.

J is TRBJ2-4 and V is TRBV5-1; TRBD2 aligns across 8 bases. V shed 7 bases and J 5 bases; nucleotides not matched to a gene: 5. Germline V gene lookup returns CDR1 SGHRS and CDR2 YFSETQ. The CDR3 is made up of 13 amino acids. The CDR3 nucleotides read TGCGCCAGCCGGGAGGGATCGGAAAACATTCAGTACTTC. Translated, it gives CASREGSENIQYF.

The rearrangement links TRBV13 to TRBJ1-2; D remains unclear. Deletions cut 2 bases from V and 8 bases from J, with 9 bases between. Per the germline V gene, CDR1 is PRHDT and CDR2 is FYEKMQ (reference sequence). There are 12 residues in the CDR3. CDR3 sequence reads: CASSLSRGGYTF. The DNA of the CDR3 is TGTGCCAGCAGCTTATCCCGGGGAGGCTACACCTTC.

The chain has TRBV25-1 and TRBJ2-1; TRBD1 matches 9 bases. Trimming removed 7 bases from V and 1 base from J; junction bases left unmatched: 5. Germline values: CDR1 MGHDK, CDR2 SYGVNS. The CDR3 has 15 residues. The chain's CDR3 is CASNWGQGSYNEQFF. CDR3 coding DNA: TGTGCCAGCAACTGGGGACAGGGTTCCTACAATGAGCAGTTCTTC. The whole variable domain, filled in from reference TRBV25-1 and TRBJ2-1, reads EADIYQTPRYLVIGTGKKITLECSQTMGHDKMYWYQQDPGMELHLIHYSYGVNSTEKGDLSSESTVSRIRTEHFPLTLESARPSHTSQYLCASNWGQGSYNEQFFGPGTRLTVL.

The chain uses TRBV6-1 and TRBJ2-2, with D hard to call. The CDR3 consists of 12 residues. Looked up from germline, CDR1 is MNHNS and CDR2 is SASEGT. The V end lost 11 bases, the J end lost 1 base, and 8 bases lay between the germline ends. CDR3 nucleotides: TGTGCCTCTCTAGGGAACACCGGGGAGCTGTTTTTT. Translating gives CASLGNTGELFF.

This clone has more than one count but fewer than ten. This chain joins TRBV30 and TRBJ1-6; the D is unclear. V dropped 0 bases and J dropped 8 bases, with 11 bases sitting between them. The germline V gene encodes CDR1 GTSNPN and CDR2 SVGIG (reference sequence). The CDR3 extends over 14 amino acids. CDR3 nucleotide sequence: TGTGCCTGGAGTGTTTCTGTAAAGGATTCACCCCTCCACTTT. It yields the protein CAWSVSVKDSPLHF.